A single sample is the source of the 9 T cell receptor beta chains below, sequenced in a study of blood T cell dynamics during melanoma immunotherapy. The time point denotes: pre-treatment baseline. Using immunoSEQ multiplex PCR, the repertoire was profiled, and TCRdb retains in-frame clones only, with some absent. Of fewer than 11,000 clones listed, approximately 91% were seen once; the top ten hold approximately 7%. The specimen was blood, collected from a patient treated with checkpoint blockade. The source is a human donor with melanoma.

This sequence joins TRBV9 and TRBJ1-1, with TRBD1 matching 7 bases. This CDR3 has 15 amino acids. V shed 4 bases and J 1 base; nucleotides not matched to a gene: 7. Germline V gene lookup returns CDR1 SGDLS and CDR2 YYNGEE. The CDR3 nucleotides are TGTGCCAGCAGCACAACTCGGACAGGGAACACTGAAGCTTTCTTT. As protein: CASSTTRTGNTEAFF.

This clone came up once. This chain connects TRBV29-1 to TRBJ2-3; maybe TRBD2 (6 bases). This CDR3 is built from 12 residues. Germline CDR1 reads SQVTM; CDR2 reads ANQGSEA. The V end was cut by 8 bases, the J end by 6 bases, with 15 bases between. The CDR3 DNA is TGCAGCCCCCGGCCTCTAGCGGATACGCAGTATTTT. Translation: CSPRPLADTQYF.

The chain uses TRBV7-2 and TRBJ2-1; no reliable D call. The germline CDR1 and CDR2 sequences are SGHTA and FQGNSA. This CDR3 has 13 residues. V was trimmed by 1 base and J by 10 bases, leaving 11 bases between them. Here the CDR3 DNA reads TGTGCCAGCAGCTTAGGTTACTCACGGGAGCAGTTCTTC. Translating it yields CASSLGYSREQFF.

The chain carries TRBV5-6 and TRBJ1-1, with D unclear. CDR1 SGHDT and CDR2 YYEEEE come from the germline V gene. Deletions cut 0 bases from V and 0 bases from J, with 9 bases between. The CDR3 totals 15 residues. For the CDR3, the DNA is TGTGCCAGCAGCTTGGGGCAGCTCATGAACACTGAAGCTTTCTTT. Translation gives CASSLGQLMNTEAFF.

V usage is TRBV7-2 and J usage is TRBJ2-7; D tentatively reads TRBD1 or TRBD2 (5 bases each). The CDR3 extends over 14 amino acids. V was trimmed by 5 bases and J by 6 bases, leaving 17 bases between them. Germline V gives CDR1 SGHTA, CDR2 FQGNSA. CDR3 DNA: TGTGCCAGCAGCCCCGGTGGGGGAAGGAGCGAGCAGTACTTC. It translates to CASSPGGGRSEQYF.

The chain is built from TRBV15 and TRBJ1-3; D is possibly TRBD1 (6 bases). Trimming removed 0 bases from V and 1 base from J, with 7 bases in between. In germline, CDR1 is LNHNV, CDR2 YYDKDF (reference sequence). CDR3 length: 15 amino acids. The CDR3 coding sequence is TGTGCCACCAGCAGAGAGCAGGGGTCTGGAAACACCATATATTTT. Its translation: CATSREQGSGNTIYF. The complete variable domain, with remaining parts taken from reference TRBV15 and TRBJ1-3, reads DAMVIQNPRYQVTQFGKPVTLSCSQTLNHNVMYWYQQKSSQAPKLLFHYYDKDFNNEADTPDNFQSRRPNTSFCFLDIRSPGLGDTAMYLCATSREQGSGNTIYFGEGSWLTVV.

CDR3: CASSVGLAGGVSAKNIQYF. The DNA of the CDR3 is TGTGCCAGCAGCGTAGGCCTAGCGGGAGGAGTGTCAGCCAAAAACATTCAGTACTTC. V gene TRBV9 combines with J gene TRBJ2-4; TRBD2 matches at 11 bases. The germline CDR1 and CDR2 sequences are SGDLS and YYNGEE. There are 19 residues in the CDR3. V was pared by 0 bases and J by 0 bases, with 8 bases of the junction left unmatched.

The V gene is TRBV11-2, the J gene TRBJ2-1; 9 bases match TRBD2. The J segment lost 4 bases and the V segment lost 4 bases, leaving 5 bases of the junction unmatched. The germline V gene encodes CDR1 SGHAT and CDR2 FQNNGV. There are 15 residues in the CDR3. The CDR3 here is CASSSLAGPYNEQFF. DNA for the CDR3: TGTGCCAGCAGCTCGCTAGCGGGGCCATACAATGAGCAGTTCTTC.

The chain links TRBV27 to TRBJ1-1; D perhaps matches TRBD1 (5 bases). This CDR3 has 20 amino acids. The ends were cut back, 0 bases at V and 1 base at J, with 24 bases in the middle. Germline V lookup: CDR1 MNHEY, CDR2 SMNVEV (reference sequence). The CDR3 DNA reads TGTGCCAGCAGTTTATCTTTCCCTTACGTCCGGGGGGAGAGGAACACTGAAGCTTTCTTT. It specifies CASSLSFPYVRGERNTEAFF.